What follows describes a single T cell receptor beta chain. Its antigen is undetermined. A constant-region primer primed TCR beta cDNA synthesis from 450 to 550 ng of total RNA. Libraries covering TCR beta were generated through three nested multiplex PCR rounds (using a slightly modified ARM-PCR). TRBV1-TRBV30 forward primers and a C-beta reverse primer were used in the first two PCR rounds, which each ran for 9 to 10 cycles. MiXCR was run by TCRdb on the multiplex PCR reads, yielding one entry per CDR3 protein. The sample yields about 310,000 distinct CDR3 sequences, about three fifths seen once. This entry belongs to a study of tumor-infiltrating lymphocytes in primary liver carcinoma. Whole-study context: Patients were men and women aged 30 to 69 years. Study observations and caveats: Blood had a significantly lower top-250-clone fraction than tumors did (p = 0.039).

RNA isolated from unsorted whole blood supplied the blood RNA, with germline DNA also extracted. Chronic HBV infection was present, with no prior treatment. Surgery was preceded by the collection of four milliliters of peripheral blood. The CDR3 totals 12 residues. Deletions cut 6 bases from V and 4 bases from J, with 8 bases between. Germline V gene data show CDR1 as WSHSY and CDR2 as SAAADI. V gene TRBV10-2 combines with J gene TRBJ2-3, with a tentative D call TRBD2 (6 bases). Sequenced input: peripheral blood. This receptor was obtained from a woman in her thirties with primary liver carcinoma and hepatitis B virus infection. The CDR3 here is CASSGSPDTQYF. In nucleotides, the CDR3 is TGCGCCAGCAGCGGGAGCCCAGATACGCAGTATTTT.